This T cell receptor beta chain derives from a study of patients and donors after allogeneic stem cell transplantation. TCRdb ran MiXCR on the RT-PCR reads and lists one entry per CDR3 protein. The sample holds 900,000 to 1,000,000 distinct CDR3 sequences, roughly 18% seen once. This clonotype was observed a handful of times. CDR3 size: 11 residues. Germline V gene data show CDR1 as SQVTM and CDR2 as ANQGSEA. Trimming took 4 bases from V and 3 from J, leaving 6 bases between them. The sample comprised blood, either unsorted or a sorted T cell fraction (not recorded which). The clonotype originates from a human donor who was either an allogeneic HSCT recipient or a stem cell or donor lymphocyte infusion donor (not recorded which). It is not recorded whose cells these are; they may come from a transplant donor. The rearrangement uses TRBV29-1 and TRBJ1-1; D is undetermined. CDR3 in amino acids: CSVGQYTEAFF. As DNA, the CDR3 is TGCAGCGTTGGCCAATACACTGAAGCTTTCTTT.